This T cell receptor (beta chain) was sequenced during a study of radiation and T cells in renal cell carcinoma. Germline V lookup: CDR1 MNHEY, CDR2 SMNVEV (reference sequence). The CDR3 loop spans 14 amino acids. Trimming removed 6 bases from V and 1 base from J; junction bases left unmatched: 2. Comment on this clone: Its antigen remains unidentified.

General study findings and limits: In blood, top tumor clones expanded by 2 weeks, shrinking by 4.

The protocol was immunoSEQ multiplex PCR, while the TCRdb copy is restricted to in-frame clones and leaves out a portion. The repertoire holds some 120,000 clones, with about 88% as singletons. The time point is: blood 2 weeks post-SBRT. Treatment indicated: 15 Gy SBRT to primary tumor, nephrectomy 4 weeks later. The patient's renal cell carcinoma had clear cell pathology. Sequencing used blood, obtained from a patient whose treatment included radiotherapy and nephrectomy. The chain employs TRBV27 and TRBJ1-2; TRBD1 matches at 10 bases. The source of this sequence is an older woman with renal cell carcinoma. Here the CDR3 reads CASSRDRGNYGYTF. The CDR3, as DNA: TGTGCCAGCAGCCGGGACAGGGGTAACTATGGCTACACCTTC.